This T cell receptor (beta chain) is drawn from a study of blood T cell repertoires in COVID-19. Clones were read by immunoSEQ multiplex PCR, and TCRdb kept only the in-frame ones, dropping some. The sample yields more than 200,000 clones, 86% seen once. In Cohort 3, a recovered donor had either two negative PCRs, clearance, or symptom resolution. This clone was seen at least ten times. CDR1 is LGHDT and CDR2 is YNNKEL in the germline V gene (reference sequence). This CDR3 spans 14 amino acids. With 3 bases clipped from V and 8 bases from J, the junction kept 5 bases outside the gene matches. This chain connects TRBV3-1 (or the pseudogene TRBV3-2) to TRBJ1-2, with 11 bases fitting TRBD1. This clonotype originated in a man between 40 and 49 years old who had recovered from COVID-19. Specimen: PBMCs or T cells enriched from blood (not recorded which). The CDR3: CASSQSGTGGGYTF. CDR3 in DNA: TGTGCCAGCAGCCAGTCCGGGACAGGGGGAGGCTACACCTTC.